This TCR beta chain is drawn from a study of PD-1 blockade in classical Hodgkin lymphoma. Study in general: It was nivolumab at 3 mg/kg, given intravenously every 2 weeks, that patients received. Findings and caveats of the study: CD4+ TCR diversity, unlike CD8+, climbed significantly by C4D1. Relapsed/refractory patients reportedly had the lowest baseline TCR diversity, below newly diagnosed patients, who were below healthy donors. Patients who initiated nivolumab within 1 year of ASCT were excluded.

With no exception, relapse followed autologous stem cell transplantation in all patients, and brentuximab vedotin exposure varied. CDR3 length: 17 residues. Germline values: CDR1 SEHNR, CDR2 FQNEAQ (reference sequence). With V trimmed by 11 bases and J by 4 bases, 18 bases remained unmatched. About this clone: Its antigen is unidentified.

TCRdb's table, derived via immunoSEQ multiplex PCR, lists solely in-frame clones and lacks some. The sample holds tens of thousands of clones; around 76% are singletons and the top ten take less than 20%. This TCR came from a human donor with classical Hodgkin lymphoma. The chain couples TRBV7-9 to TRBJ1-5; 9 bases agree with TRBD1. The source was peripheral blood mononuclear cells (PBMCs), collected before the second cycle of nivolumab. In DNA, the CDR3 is TGTGCCTCCAGCTCCGGGACAGGGTGGTTGTCGAATCAGCCCCAGCATTTT. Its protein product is CASSSGTGWLSNQPQHF.